The 3 T cell receptor beta chains given below trace back to one sample, sequenced in a study of technical replicates of blood from a few donors. Measured with immunoSEQ multiplex PCR; TCRdb has only the in-frame clones, and not every one. The sample has nearly 90,000 clones, 95% seen once. Sample: T cells isolated from PBMCs. The receptors were sampled from a human donor in good health.

This chain connects TRBV7-9 to TRBJ2-3; TRBD1 might be the D (6 bases). Germline-derived CDR1 and CDR2 are SEHNR and FQNEAQ (reference sequence). V lost 1 base, J lost 2 bases, and 13 bases lay in between. The CDR3 is 16 amino acids. The CDR3 protein is CASSLELGGVTDTQYF. The CDR3 coding sequence is TGTGCCAGCAGCTTAGAGTTAGGGGGAGTCACAGATACGCAGTATTTT.

This clone was seen once. The V gene is TRBV28, the J gene TRBJ2-1; TRBD1 matches 7 bases. J lost 3 bases, V lost 0 bases, and 2 bases had no gene match. This CDR3 has 15 amino acids. CDR1 is MDHEN and CDR2 is SYDVKM in the germline V gene. CDR3 in amino acids: CASSLWGDSYNEQFF. The CDR3, as DNA: TGTGCCAGCAGTTTATGGGGGGACAGCTACAATGAGCAGTTCTTC.

CDR3 sequence reads: CASTRLAENYEQYF. The CDR3 nucleotides read TGTGCCAGCACTAGACTAGCGGAAAACTACGAGCAGTACTTC. The chain is built from TRBV2 and TRBJ2-7; 9 nucleotides match TRBD2. Per germline, CDR1 SNHLY and CDR2 FYNNEI. The CDR3 sequence is 14 residues long. Losses at the gene ends were 7 bases for V and 3 bases for J; bases not matched to a gene: 7.